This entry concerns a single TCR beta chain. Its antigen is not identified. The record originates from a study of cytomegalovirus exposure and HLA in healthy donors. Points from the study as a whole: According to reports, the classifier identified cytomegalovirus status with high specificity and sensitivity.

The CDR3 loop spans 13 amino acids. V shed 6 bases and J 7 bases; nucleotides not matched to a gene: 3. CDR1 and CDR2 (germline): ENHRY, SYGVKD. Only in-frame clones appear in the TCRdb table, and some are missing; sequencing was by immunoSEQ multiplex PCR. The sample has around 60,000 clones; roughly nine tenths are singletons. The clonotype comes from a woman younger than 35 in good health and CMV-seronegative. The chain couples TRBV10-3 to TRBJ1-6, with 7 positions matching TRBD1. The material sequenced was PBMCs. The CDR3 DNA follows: TGTGCCATCAGGGGGACAGCAAATTCACCCCTCCACTTT. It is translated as CAIRGTANSPLHF.